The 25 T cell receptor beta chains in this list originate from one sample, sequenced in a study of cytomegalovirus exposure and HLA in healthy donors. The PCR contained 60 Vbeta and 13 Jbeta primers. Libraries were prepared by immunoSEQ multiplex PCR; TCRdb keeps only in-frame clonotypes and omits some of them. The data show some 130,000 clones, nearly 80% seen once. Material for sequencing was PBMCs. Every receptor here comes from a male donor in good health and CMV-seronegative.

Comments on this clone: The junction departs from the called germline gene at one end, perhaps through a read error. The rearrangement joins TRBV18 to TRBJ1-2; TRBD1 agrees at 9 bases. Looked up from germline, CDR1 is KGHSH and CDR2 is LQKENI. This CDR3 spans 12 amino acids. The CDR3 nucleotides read TGTGCCAGCTCACCCCGGGACAGGGAAAACTTCTTC. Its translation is CASSPRDRENFF.

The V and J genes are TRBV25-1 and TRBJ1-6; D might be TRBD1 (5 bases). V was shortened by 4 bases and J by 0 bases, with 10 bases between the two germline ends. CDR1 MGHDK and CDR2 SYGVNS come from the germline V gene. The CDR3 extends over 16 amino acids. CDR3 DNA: TGTGCCAGCAGTGGGGGCAGGGTCTCCTATAATTCACCCCTCCACTTT. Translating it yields CASSGGRVSYNSPLHF.

CDR3 residues: CASSSRDKRSSPLHF. In DNA, the CDR3 is TGTGCCAGCAGCTCCCGGGACAAAAGATCCTCACCCCTCCACTTT. This chain joins TRBV7-2 and TRBJ1-6, with TRBD1 as a possible D gene (6 bases). Looked up from germline, CDR1 is SGHTA and CDR2 is FQGNSA. The CDR3 loop spans 15 amino acids. V lost 4 bases and J 10 bases, leaving 17 bases between the germline ends.

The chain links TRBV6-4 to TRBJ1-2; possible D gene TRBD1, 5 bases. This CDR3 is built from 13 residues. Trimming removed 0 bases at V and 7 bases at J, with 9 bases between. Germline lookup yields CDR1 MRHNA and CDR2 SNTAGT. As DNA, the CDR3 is TGTGCCAGCAGTGACTCGATAGGGGCTGGCTACACCTTC. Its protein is CASSDSIGAGYTF.

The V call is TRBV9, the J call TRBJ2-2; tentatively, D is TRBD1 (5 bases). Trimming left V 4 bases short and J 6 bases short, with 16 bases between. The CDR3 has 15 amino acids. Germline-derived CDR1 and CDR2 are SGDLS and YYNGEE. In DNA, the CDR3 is TGTGCCAGCAGCCCTACAGGCGGCCTCGCCGGGGAGCTGTTTTTT. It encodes CASSPTGGLAGELFF.

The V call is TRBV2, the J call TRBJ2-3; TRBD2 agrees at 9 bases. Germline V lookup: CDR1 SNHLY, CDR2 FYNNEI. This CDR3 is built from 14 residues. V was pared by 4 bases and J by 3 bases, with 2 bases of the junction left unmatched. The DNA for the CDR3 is TGTGCCAGCAGTGGCGGACTAGCGACAGATACGCAGTATTTT. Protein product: CASSGGLATDTQYF.

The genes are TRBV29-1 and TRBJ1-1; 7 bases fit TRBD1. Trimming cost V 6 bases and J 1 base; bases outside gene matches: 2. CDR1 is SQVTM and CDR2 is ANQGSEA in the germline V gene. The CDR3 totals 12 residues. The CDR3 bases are TGCAGCGTCCGACAGGGGAACACTGAAGCTTTCTTT. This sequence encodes CSVRQGNTEAFF.

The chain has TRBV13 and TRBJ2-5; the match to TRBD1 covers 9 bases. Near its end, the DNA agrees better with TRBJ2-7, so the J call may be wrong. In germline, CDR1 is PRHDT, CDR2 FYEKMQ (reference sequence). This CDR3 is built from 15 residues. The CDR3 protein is CASSAGTGKNYEQYF. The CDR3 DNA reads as TGTGCCAGCAGCGCCGGGACAGGGAAAAATTACGAGCAGTACTTC.

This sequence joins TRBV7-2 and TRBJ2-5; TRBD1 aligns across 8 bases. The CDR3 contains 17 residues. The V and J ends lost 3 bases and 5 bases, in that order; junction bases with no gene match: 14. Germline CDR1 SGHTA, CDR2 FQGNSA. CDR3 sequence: CASSFMGGQAPGETQYF. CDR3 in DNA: TGTGCCAGCAGCTTTATGGGGGGACAGGCGCCAGGGGAGACCCAGTACTTC.

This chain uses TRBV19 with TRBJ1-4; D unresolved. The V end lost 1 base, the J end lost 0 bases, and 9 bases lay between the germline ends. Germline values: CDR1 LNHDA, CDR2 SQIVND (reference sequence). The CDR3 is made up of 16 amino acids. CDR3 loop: CASSIGRASTNEKLFF. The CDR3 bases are TGTGCCAGTAGTATAGGGCGGGCTTCAACTAATGAAAAACTGTTTTTT.

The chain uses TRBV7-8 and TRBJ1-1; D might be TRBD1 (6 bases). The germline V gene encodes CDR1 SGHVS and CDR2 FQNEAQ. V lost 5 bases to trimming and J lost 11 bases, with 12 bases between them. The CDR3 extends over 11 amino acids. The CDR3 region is CASSSRGTAFF. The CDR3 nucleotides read TGTGCCAGCAGCAGCAGGGGAACGGCTTTCTTT.

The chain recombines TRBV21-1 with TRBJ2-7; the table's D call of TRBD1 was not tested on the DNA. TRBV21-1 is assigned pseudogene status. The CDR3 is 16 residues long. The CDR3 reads CASTATPGQGAAEQYF. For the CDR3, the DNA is TGTGCCAGCACCGCGACGCCGGGACAGGGGGCAGCCGAGCAGTACTTC.

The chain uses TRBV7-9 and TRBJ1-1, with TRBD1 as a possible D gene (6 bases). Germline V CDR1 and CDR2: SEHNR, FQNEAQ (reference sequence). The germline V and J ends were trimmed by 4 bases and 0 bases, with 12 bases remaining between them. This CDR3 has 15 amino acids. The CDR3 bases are TGTGCCAGCAGCTCCACCCAGGGGATGAACACTGAAGCTTTCTTT. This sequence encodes CASSSTQGMNTEAFF. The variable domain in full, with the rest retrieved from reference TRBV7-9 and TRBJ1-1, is DTGVSQNPRHKITKRGQNVTFRCDPISEHNRLYWYRQTLGQGPEFLTYFQNEAQLEKSRLLSDRFSAERPKGSFSTLEIQRTEQGDSAMYLCASSSTQGMNTEAFFGQGTRLTVV.

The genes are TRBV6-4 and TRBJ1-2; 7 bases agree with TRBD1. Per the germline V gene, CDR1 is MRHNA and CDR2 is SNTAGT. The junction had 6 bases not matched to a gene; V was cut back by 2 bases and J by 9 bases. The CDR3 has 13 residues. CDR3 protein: CASSDTTGLRYTF. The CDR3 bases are TGTGCCAGCAGTGACACGACAGGGCTGCGCTACACCTTC.

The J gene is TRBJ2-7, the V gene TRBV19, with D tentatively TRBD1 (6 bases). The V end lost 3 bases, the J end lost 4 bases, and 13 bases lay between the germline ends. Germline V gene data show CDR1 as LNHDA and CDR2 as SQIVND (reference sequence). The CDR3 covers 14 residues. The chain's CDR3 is CASSMGQGQYEQYF. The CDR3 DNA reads TGTGCCAGTAGTATGGGCCAGGGGCAGTACGAGCAGTACTTC.

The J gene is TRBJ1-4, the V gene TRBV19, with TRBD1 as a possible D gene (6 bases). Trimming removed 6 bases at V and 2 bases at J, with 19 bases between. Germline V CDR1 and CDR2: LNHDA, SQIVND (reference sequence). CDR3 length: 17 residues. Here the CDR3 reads CASSPPTGKKTNEKLFF. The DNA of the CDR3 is TGTGCCAGTAGCCCCCCCACAGGGAAGAAGACTAATGAAAAACTGTTTTTT.

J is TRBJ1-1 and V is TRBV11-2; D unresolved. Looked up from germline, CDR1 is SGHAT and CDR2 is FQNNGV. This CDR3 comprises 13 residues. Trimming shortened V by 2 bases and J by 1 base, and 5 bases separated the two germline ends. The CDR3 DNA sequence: TGTGCCAGCAGCTTAAGAGGGAACACTGAAGCTTTCTTT. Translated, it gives CASSLRGNTEAFF.

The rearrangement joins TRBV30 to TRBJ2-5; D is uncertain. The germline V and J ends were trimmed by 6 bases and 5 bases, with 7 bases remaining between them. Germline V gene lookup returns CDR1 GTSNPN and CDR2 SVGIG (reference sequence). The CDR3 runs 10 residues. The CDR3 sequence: CACLLETQYF. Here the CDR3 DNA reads TGTGCCTGCCTGTTGGAGACCCAGTACTTC.

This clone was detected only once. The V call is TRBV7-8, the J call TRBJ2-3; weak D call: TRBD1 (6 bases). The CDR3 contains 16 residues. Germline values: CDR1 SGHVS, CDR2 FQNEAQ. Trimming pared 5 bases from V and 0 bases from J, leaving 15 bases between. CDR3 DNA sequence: TGTGCCAGCAGCCCCGTTGGGGGCAAGAGCACAGATACGCAGTATTTT. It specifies CASSPVGGKSTDTQYF.

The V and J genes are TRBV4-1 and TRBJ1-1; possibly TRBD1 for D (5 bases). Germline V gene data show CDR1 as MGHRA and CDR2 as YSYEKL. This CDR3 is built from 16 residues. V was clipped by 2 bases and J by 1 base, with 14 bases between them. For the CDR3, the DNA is TGCGCCAGCAGCCAATCCCAGGGCCTTTCGAACACTGAAGCTTTCTTT. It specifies CASSQSQGLSNTEAFF.

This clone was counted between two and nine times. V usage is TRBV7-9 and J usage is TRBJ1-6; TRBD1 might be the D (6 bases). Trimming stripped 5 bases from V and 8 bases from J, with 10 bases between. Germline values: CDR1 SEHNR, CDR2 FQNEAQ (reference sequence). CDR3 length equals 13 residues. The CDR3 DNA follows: TGTGCCAGCAGCACCCGGACAGATTCACCCCTCCACTTT. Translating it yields CASSTRTDSPLHF. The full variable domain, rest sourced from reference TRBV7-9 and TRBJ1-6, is DTGVSQNPRHKITKRGQNVTFRCDPISEHNRLYWYRQTLGQGPEFLTYFQNEAQLEKSRLLSDRFSAERPKGSFSTLEIQRTEQGDSAMYLCASSTRTDSPLHFGNGTRLTVT.

CDR3 DNA: TGTGCCAGCAGCCAGATAGCCAAAAACATTCAGTACTTC. It translates to CASSQIAKNIQYF. The chain recombines TRBV5-6 with TRBJ2-4; D not certain. The ends were cut back, 4 bases at V and 0 bases at J, with 5 bases in the middle. This CDR3 spans 13 amino acids. Germline V gives CDR1 SGHDT, CDR2 YYEEEE.

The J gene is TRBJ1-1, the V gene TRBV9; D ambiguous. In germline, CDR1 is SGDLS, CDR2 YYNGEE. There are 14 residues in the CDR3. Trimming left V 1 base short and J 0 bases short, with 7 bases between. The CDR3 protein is CASSVQAMNTEAFF. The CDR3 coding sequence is TGTGCCAGCAGCGTACAGGCGATGAACACTGAAGCTTTCTTT.

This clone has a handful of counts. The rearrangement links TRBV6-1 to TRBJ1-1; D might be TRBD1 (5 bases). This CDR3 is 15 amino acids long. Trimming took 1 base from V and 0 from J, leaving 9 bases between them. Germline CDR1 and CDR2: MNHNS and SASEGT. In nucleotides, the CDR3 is TGTGCCAGCAGTGAAGGGGCGACAGTGAACACTGAAGCTTTCTTT. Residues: CASSEGATVNTEAFF.

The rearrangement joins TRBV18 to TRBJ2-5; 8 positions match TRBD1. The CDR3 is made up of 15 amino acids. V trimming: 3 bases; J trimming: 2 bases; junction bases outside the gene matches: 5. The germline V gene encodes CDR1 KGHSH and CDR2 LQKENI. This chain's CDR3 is CASSPRQGSQETQYF. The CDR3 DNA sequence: TGTGCCAGCTCACCGAGACAGGGGTCGCAAGAGACCCAGTACTTC.